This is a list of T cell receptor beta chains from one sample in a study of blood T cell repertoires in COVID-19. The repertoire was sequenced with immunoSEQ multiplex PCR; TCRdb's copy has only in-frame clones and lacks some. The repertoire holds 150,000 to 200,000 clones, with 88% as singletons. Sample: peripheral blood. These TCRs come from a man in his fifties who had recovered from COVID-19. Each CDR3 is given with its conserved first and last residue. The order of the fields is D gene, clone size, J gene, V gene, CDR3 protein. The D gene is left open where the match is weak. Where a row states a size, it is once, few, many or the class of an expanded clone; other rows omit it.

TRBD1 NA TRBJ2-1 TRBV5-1 CASSLGQGTGNEQFF
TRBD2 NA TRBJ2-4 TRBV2 CASSERRVAGEILAKNIQYF
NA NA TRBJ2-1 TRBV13 CASSPNRQELYNEQFF
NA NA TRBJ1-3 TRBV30 CAWSVKGRTIYF
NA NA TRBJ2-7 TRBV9 CASSVGLGSSYEQYF
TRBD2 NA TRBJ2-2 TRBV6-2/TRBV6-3 CASSYSAGGTGELFF
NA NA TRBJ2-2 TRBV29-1 CSVGQGNTGELFF
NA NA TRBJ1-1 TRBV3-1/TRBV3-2 CASSPKVGARTEAFF
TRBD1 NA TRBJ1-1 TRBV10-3 CAISRDRGYTEAFF
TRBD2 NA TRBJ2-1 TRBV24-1 CATSDFREGNEQFF
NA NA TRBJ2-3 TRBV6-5 CASRQTTTDTQYF
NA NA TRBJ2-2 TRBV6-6 CASSYTVRSAGELFF
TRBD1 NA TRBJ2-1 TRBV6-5 CASSRGLFDEQFF
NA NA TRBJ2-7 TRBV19 CASSTSDTSSYEQYF
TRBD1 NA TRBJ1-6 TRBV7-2 CASSLGDSGSPLHF
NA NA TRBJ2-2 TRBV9 CASSVGTGLSTGELFF
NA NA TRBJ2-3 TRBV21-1 CASSKGAPGTDTQYF
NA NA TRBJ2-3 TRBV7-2 CASSLREDTSRRSDTQYF
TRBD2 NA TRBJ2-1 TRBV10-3 CAISVLSGRGLNEQFF
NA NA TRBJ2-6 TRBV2 CASMPTGTGANVLTF
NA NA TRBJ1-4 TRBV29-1 CSVEEVGGGRKLFF
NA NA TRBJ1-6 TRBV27 CASSLDSRGINSPLHF
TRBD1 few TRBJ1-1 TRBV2 CAGLRTGEAFF
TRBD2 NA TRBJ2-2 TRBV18 CASSPSLAGPTGELFF
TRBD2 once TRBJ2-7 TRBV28 CASSARLAGLYEQYF
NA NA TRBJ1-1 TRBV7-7 CASSQGPNTEAFF
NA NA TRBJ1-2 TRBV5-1 CASSLAGDYGYTF
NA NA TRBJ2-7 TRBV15 CATSDRTSEQYF
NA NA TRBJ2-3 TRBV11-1 CASRRSGTDTQYF
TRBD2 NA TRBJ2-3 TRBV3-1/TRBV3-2 CASSQWTSPSTDTQYF
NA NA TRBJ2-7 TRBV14 CASSEASEQYF
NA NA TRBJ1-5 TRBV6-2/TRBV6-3 CASSYRVDLTGGYSNQPQHF
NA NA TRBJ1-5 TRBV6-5 CASSKDSSNQPQHF
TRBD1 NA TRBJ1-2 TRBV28 CAIGTGGLNYGYTF
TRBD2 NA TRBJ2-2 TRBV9 CASSVGIAGGPRELFF
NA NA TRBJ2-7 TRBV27 CASSIRTTYEQYF
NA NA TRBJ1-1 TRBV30 CAWTKGGLNTEAFF
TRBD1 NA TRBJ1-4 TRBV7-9 CASSLEGGTTNEKLFF
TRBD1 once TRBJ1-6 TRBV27 CASSLDRGNSPLHF
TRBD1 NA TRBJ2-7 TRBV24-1 CATQDSRTGPYEQYF